A selection of T cell receptor beta chains follows, all from one sample in a study of T cell responses to AZD1222 COVID-19 vaccine. Produced via immunoSEQ multiplex PCR; TCRdb's table is partial and in-frame only. The data show about 130,000 clones, just under 95% seen once. The source was peripheral blood, collected 28 days after the second AZD1222 dose. The receptors originated from an adult who received the AZD1222 COVID-19 vaccine. Both conserved end residues are part of each CDR3. The order of the fields is V gene, CDR3 protein.

TRBV4-2 | CASSQDEGLTDTQYF
TRBV5-1 | CASSLLPLLDSYNEQFF
TRBV5-4 | CASSLGGGAYNEQFF
TRBV6-4 | CASSPTSGGQETQYF
TRBV5-5 | CASSLDQGWPYPMNTEAFF
TRBV5-4 | CASSFVRGESYTF
TRBV7-2 | CASRATANTEAFF
TRBV6-1 | CASSELSGSDGYTF
TRBV5-8 | CASSHKGDEQFF
TRBV4-2 | CASSQTAGGYNEQFF
TRBV29-1 | CSVEDQSRDGYTF
TRBV11-2 | CASSLEGGLEQYF
TRBV19 | CASKDGTDYYGYTF
TRBV23-1 | CASSQYCSTYEQYF
TRBV19 | CASNRVVGGNQPQHF
TRBV6-2/TRBV6-3 | CASSSHSKGTRDTQYF
TRBV7-9 | CASSSQRTVSSYEQYF
TRBV5-1 | CASSSRGGTDTQYF
TRBV21-1 | CASKSGAGTEAFF
TRBV5-1 | CASSDQGGTDTQYF
TRBV7-6 | CASSLVGTGESPLHF
TRBV18 | CASSPGGRAYNSPLHF
TRBV7-9 | CASSPPLEKLFF
TRBV12-3/TRBV12-4 | CASSPRGTYGYTF
TRBV7-9 | CASIPWGGQGIYEQYF
TRBV10-3 | CAIRQGVQGNQPQHF